This TCR beta chain was recorded in a study of identical twins. General study findings and limits: Sharing of beta out-of-frame sequences by twins showed a weaker excess.

This CDR3 is 15 amino acids long. V was shortened by 5 bases and J by 4 bases, with 14 bases between the two germline ends. Germline V lookup: CDR1 KGHDR, CDR2 SFDVKD. Regarding this clonotype: The antigen remains undetermined.

Unique molecular identifiers were in the cDNA, with template-switch universal primer binding. MiXCR, run by TCRdb on the 5' RACE reads, gives a single entry per CDR3 protein. This repertoire shows 1.5 million to 2 million distinct CDR3 sequences, about 32% found once; its top ten account for approximately 0.29%. The sequenced sample was cord blood. The TCR sequence derives from a newborn girl in good health. The chain combines TRBV24-1 with TRBJ1-5; no reliable D call. CDR3 in amino acids: CATSAAGSKNQPQHF. Here the CDR3 DNA reads TGTGCCACCAGTGCTGCGGGCAGTAAGAATCAGCCCCAGCATTTT.